The present T cell receptor beta chain was sequenced within a study of T cell responses to AZD1222 COVID-19 vaccine. For the study at large: Pooled together were second doses at about 4 or about 12 weeks. Study-wide results and limits: The study identified only a handful of AZD1222 recipients as seropositive at baseline.

The V end was cut by 4 bases, the J end by 0 bases, with 12 bases between. From germline, CDR1 is SEHNR and CDR2 FQNEAQ (reference sequence). CDR3 length: 15 amino acids. Sequenced by immunoSEQ multiplex PCR; TCRdb stores in-frame clones only, minus some. The sample yields about 99,000 clones, nearly 90% seen once. About this clone itself: No antigen is known for it.

This clonotype was sampled from an adult in good health. This specimen consisted of peripheral blood, obtained on day 0 of AZD1222 vaccination. J is TRBJ1-1 and V is TRBV7-9, with D unclear. This CDR3 is CASSSRTSVNTEAFF. CDR3 nucleotide sequence: TGTGCCAGCAGCTCCCGGACCTCTGTGAACACTGAAGCTTTCTTT.